Below, 5 T cell receptor beta chains from the same sample are listed, as sequenced in a study of blood T cell repertoires in COVID-19. TCRdb's table, derived via immunoSEQ multiplex PCR, lists solely in-frame clones and lacks some. The table lists just over 650,000 clones, 80% to 90% of them singletons. The specimen sequenced was peripheral blood. The receptor source for this set is a woman between 18 and 30 years old with acute or convalescent COVID-19.

The chain couples TRBV7-9 to TRBJ2-7; possible D gene TRBD1, 6 bases. CDR1 and CDR2 from the germline V gene are SEHNR and FQNEAQ (reference sequence). The CDR3 has 15 amino acids. V was cut by 1 base and J by 6 bases, with 16 bases left in between. CDR3 sequence: CASSLVQTGLGEQYF. CDR3 nucleotide sequence: TGTGCCAGCAGCTTAGTCCAAACAGGGTTGGGCGAGCAGTACTTC. The full variable domain, completed using reference TRBV7-9 and TRBJ2-7, is DTGVSQNPRHKITKRGQNVTFRCDPISEHNRLYWYRQTLGQGPEFLTYFQNEAQLEKSRLLSDRFSAERPKGSFSTLEIQRTEQGDSAMYLCASSLVQTGLGEQYFGPGTRLTVT.

The rearrangement uses TRBV6-5 and TRBJ1-1, with D maybe TRBD1 (5 bases). The germline gives CDR1 MNHEY, CDR2 SVGAGI. Between the trimmed V and J ends, which lost 6 bases and 0 bases, there was a span of 11 bases. CDR3 length equals 14 residues. The DNA of the CDR3 is TGTGCCAGCAGACCCGGACACGTGAACACTGAAGCTTTCTTT. Translating gives CASRPGHVNTEAFF.

This chain connects TRBV19 to TRBJ1-1, with D tentatively TRBD1 (5 bases). The CDR3 sequence is 15 residues long. Germline V gene sequence: CDR1 LNHDA, CDR2 SQIVND (reference sequence). The V end was cut by 6 bases, the J end by 5 bases, with 19 bases between. The CDR3 nucleotides read TGTGCCAGTAGGTGGGCCGGGACTTTGAGTACTGAAGCTTTCTTT. It specifies CASRWAGTLSTEAFF.

The V and J genes are TRBV12-5 and TRBJ1-4, with D maybe TRBD1 (6 bases). The CDR3 consists of 14 residues. Germline CDR1 is LGHNT and CDR2 is FRNRAP. The germline V and J ends were trimmed by 5 bases and 6 bases, with 13 bases remaining between them. CDR3 in amino acids: CASGPGVTYEKLFF. CDR3 nucleotides: TGTGCTAGTGGTCCAGGGGTAACCTATGAAAAACTGTTTTTT. Full variable domain (remainder filled in from reference TRBV12-5 and TRBJ1-4): DARVTQTPRHKVTEMGQEVTMRCQPILGHNTVFWYRQTMMQGLELLAYFRNRAPLDDSGMPKDRFSAEMPDATLATLKIQPSEPRDSAVYFCASGPGVTYEKLFFGSGTQLSVL.

The rearrangement links TRBV30 to TRBJ2-2, with 7 bases that match TRBD1. CDR3 size: 13 residues. The junction had 5 bases not matched to a gene; V was cut back by 4 bases and J by 6 bases. The germline CDR1 and CDR2 sequences are GTSNPN and SVGIG (reference sequence). The CDR3 region has the DNA TGTGCCTGGAAGGGTCAGGGGGCCGGGGAGCTGTTTTTT. Amino acids: CAWKGQGAGELFF.